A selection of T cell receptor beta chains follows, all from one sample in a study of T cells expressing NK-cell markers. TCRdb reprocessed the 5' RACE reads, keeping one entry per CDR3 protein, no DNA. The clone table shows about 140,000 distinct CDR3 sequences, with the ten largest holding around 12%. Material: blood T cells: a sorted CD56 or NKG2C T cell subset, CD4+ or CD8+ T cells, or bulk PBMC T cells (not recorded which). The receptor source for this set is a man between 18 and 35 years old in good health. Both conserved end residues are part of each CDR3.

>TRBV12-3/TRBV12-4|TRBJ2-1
CASRVLAENEQFF
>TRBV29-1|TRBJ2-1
CSVSLGISNEQFF
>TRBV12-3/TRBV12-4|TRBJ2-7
CASSPSTPYEQYF
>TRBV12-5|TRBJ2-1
CASGLLPPGQGFDEQFF
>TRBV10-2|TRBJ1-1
CASSDGGFTEAFF
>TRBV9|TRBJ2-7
CASSPGTSGRGPTSYEQYF
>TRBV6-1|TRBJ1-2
CASSERWTVGYGYTF
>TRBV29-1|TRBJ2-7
CSAKGLAHYEQYF
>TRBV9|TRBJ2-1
CASSDLTTGYEGQFF
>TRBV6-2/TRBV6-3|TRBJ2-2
CASSATFPGELFF
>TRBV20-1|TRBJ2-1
CSASRDSSSYNEQFF
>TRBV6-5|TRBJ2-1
CASSYLGKKNEQFF
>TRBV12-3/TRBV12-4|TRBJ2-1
CASTSVDRIYNEQFF
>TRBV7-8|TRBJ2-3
CASSLAISTDTQYF
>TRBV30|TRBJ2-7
CAWSVGAGGNEQYF
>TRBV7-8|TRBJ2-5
CASSLGLGPQETQYF